This is a list of T cell receptor beta chains from one sample in a study of Graves' ophthalmopathy and Graves' hyperthyroidism. TCRdb redid the calling of the multiplex PCR reads with MiXCR, one entry per CDR3 protein. The table lists roughly 1.1 million distinct CDR3 sequences, around a third of them singletons. The sequenced sample was peripheral blood or thyroid tissue (not recorded which). Receptors were obtained from an adult man with Graves' hyperthyroidism. The CDR3 runs from the conserved cysteine through the conserved F or W. The D gene is left open where the match is weak. Only some rows state a clone size, as once, few, many or a class for expanded clones.

CDR3nt: TGTGCCAGCAGCTTAGTTGGCAACGGGGCGGGGGGCTACACCTTC
CDR3aa: CASSLVGNGAGGYTF
d_gene: .
abundance: many
j_gene: TRBJ1-2
v_gene: TRBV7-2

CDR3nt: TGCGCCAGCAGCTTCTCCTCCTCCGTAATAGAGCAGTACTTC
CDR3aa: CASSFSSSVIEQYF
d_gene: .
abundance: many
j_gene: TRBJ2-7
v_gene: TRBV5-1

CDR3nt: TGCGCCAGCAGCTTGGGGGCGAGGAGTTTGGCTAATGAAAAACTGTTTTTT
CDR3aa: CASSLGARSLANEKLFF
d_gene: .
abundance: many
j_gene: TRBJ1-4
v_gene: TRBV5-1

CDR3nt: TGTGCCAGCAGCCGGGGATGGCAGGGGGCTGGGAACTACGAGCAGTACTTC
CDR3aa: CASSRGWQGAGNYEQYF
d_gene: TRBD1
abundance: .
j_gene: TRBJ2-7
v_gene: TRBV5-1

CDR3nt: TGTGCCAGCAACTTAAAAAGGGGCTACACCTTC
CDR3aa: CASNLKRGYTF
d_gene: .
abundance: .
j_gene: TRBJ1-2
v_gene: TRBV7-2

CDR3nt: TGTGCCAGTAAACCGGGACTAGCACTCACCGGGGAGCTGTTTTTT
CDR3aa: CASKPGLALTGELFF
d_gene: TRBD2
abundance: once
j_gene: TRBJ2-2
v_gene: TRBV19

CDR3nt: TGTGCCAGCAGGTATCAGGGGGCGCGGGACTGTGGCTACACCTTC
CDR3aa: CASRYQGARDCGYTF
d_gene: TRBD1
abundance: .
j_gene: TRBJ1-2
v_gene: TRBV12-3/TRBV12-4

CDR3nt: TGTGCCAGCAGTTTCGGGCGCGGGGGCGAGGATGGCTACACCTTC
CDR3aa: CASSFGRGGEDGYTF
d_gene: .
abundance: .
j_gene: TRBJ1-2
v_gene: TRBV27

CDR3nt: TGCAGTGCTAGGAGCGGTGAGACCCAGTACTTC
CDR3aa: CSARSGETQYF
d_gene: .
abundance: few
j_gene: TRBJ2-5
v_gene: TRBV20-1

CDR3nt: TGTGCCAGCAGCCCGCTAGGGTCGGCTCCCGTTGGGACCCAGTACTTC
CDR3aa: CASSPLGSAPVGTQYF
d_gene: .
abundance: few
j_gene: TRBJ2-5
v_gene: TRBV5-6

CDR3nt: TGCAGTGCCCGACAGATTCGAAGTGACAGGGGGGAAGAACTGTTTTTT
CDR3aa: CSARQIRSDRGEELFF
d_gene: TRBD1
abundance: .
j_gene: TRBJ1-4
v_gene: TRBV20-1

CDR3nt: TGCAGCGTTGAAGGGGCGAATCAGCCCCAGCATTTT
CDR3aa: CSVEGANQPQHF
d_gene: .
abundance: .
j_gene: TRBJ1-5
v_gene: TRBV29-1

CDR3nt: TGTGCCAGCAGTTACTCGGAGCGGGAGCCCCAAGAGACCCAGTACTTC
CDR3aa: CASSYSEREPQETQYF
d_gene: TRBD2
abundance: .
j_gene: TRBJ2-5
v_gene: TRBV6-6

CDR3nt: TGTGCCAGCAGCTTATCAGGGGGCACTGGAAACACCAGGGAGCTGTTTTTT
CDR3aa: CASSLSGGTGNTRELFF
d_gene: TRBD1
abundance: .
j_gene: TRBJ2-2
v_gene: TRBV9

CDR3nt: TGTGCCAGCAGCTTGCGGGACGGAAGCCCCTACGAGCAGTACTTC
CDR3aa: CASSLRDGSPYEQYF
d_gene: .
abundance: many
j_gene: TRBJ2-7
v_gene: TRBV7-7

CDR3nt: TGTGCCAGCAGCCAGAACAGCTTTAATGAAAAACTGTTTTTT
CDR3aa: CASSQNSFNEKLFF
d_gene: .
abundance: few
j_gene: TRBJ1-4
v_gene: TRBV14

CDR3nt: TGTGCCAGCAGCTTAGCTCCAAGGCAGGGCAGCTCCTATAATTCACCCCTCCACTTT
CDR3aa: CASSLAPRQGSSYNSPLHF
d_gene: .
abundance: few
j_gene: TRBJ1-6
v_gene: TRBV7-9

CDR3nt: TGCAGTGCTAGAGCGGGGCACGACGGATCACCCCTCCACTTT
CDR3aa: CSARAGHDGSPLHF
d_gene: .
abundance: few
j_gene: TRBJ1-6
v_gene: TRBV20-1

CDR3nt: TGCAGTGCTCGCGGGACGATAGGCTACGAGCAGTACTTC
CDR3aa: CSARGTIGYEQYF
d_gene: .
abundance: .
j_gene: TRBJ2-7
v_gene: TRBV20-1

CDR3nt: TGCAGTGCCTTAGGGACTAGCGGCTCCTACGAGCAGTACTTC
CDR3aa: CSALGTSGSYEQYF
d_gene: TRBD2
abundance: .
j_gene: TRBJ2-7
v_gene: TRBV20-1

CDR3nt: TGTGCCAGCAGTCGGACTAGCGGGAGGGGCGAGCAGTACTTC
CDR3aa: CASSRTSGRGEQYF
d_gene: TRBD2
abundance: few
j_gene: TRBJ2-7
v_gene: TRBV14

CDR3nt: TGCAGCGTTGAAGATCGAGGGCCAGAGACCCAGTACTTC
CDR3aa: CSVEDRGPETQYF
d_gene: .
abundance: .
j_gene: TRBJ2-5
v_gene: TRBV29-1

CDR3nt: TGTGCCAGCAGCTCCCCGGGACTAGCGGGTCGGTCGCATTTT
CDR3aa: CASSSPGLAGRSHF
d_gene: .
abundance: .
j_gene: TRBJ1-5
v_gene: TRBV7-2

CDR3nt: TGTGCCAGCAGTTACTCCTGGCGGGGGCTCTCCTACGAGCAGTACTTC
CDR3aa: CASSYSWRGLSYEQYF
d_gene: .
abundance: .
j_gene: TRBJ2-7
v_gene: TRBV12-3/TRBV12-4

CDR3nt: TGTGCCAGCAGCCCCACCCCGGGCCGAGGGGGCACTGAAGCTTTCTTT
CDR3aa: CASSPTPGRGGTEAFF
d_gene: .
abundance: .
j_gene: TRBJ1-1
v_gene: TRBV12-3/TRBV12-4

CDR3nt: TGTGCCAGTATGTTTTCGGGGGTTGGCAATTCACCCCTCCACTTT
CDR3aa: CASMFSGVGNSPLHF
d_gene: .
abundance: many
j_gene: TRBJ1-6
v_gene: TRBV19

CDR3nt: TGTGCCAGCAGTCGACAGGGGGGGAGGTATGGCTACACCTTC
CDR3aa: CASSRQGGRYGYTF
d_gene: TRBD1
abundance: many
j_gene: TRBJ1-2
v_gene: TRBV6-5

CDR3nt: TGCAGCGTTGAATTCGGCGAAAAACTGTTTTTT
CDR3aa: CSVEFGEKLFF
d_gene: .
abundance: many
j_gene: TRBJ1-4
v_gene: TRBV29-1

CDR3nt: TGTGCCAGTAGTATCAGGCTCATGAACACTGAAGCTTTCTTT
CDR3aa: CASSIRLMNTEAFF
d_gene: .
abundance: .
j_gene: TRBJ1-1
v_gene: TRBV19

CDR3nt: TGCGCCAGCAGCACATTCCCAGGGGCCAACACTGAAGCTTTCTTT
CDR3aa: CASSTFPGANTEAFF
d_gene: .
abundance: few
j_gene: TRBJ1-1
v_gene: TRBV5-1

CDR3nt: TGCGCCAGAGTAGAAGGGAAGGCTGGCGAGACCCAGTACTTC
CDR3aa: CARVEGKAGETQYF
d_gene: .
abundance: .
j_gene: TRBJ2-5
v_gene: TRBV5-1

CDR3nt: TGTGCCAGTAGTATGGTTGGGGACAGAGCCTACGGGCAGTACTTC
CDR3aa: CASSMVGDRAYGQYF
d_gene: TRBD1
abundance: .
j_gene: TRBJ2-7
v_gene: TRBV19

CDR3nt: TGTGCCAGCAGCTTACAGGGTCCAAACCTCTATGGCTACACCTTC
CDR3aa: CASSLQGPNLYGYTF
d_gene: .
abundance: many
j_gene: TRBJ1-2
v_gene: TRBV7-2

CDR3nt: TGTGCCAGCAGCGCTGACAGCGGGAGAAACACCATATATTTT
CDR3aa: CASSADSGRNTIYF
d_gene: .
abundance: many
j_gene: TRBJ1-3
v_gene: TRBV7-2

CDR3nt: TGCAGTGCTAACCAAGCGGGGCGCCAAGAGACCCAGTACTTC
CDR3aa: CSANQAGRQETQYF
d_gene: TRBD2
abundance: many
j_gene: TRBJ2-5
v_gene: TRBV20-1

CDR3nt: TGCAGCGCCCGGGGGACACAGGGGCGAGAGACCCAGTACTTC
CDR3aa: CSARGTQGRETQYF
d_gene: .
abundance: many
j_gene: TRBJ2-5
v_gene: TRBV29-1

CDR3nt: TGTGCCAGCAGTGGTGGCACCAGTAACGAGCAGTACTTC
CDR3aa: CASSGGTSNEQYF
d_gene: .
abundance: many
j_gene: TRBJ2-7
v_gene: TRBV2

CDR3nt: TGTGCCAGCAGCTTGAACTTCTATGGCTACACCTTC
CDR3aa: CASSLNFYGYTF
d_gene: .
abundance: many
j_gene: TRBJ1-2
v_gene: TRBV7-2

CDR3nt: TGCAGCGTTGAACAGGGGCCCGAGCAGTACTTC
CDR3aa: CSVEQGPEQYF
d_gene: .
abundance: many
j_gene: TRBJ2-7
v_gene: TRBV29-1

CDR3nt: TGTGCCAGCAGTGAAACCCGGGACAAAGAACACGAGCAGTACTTC
CDR3aa: CASSETRDKEHEQYF
d_gene: .
abundance: many
j_gene: TRBJ2-7
v_gene: TRBV25-1

CDR3nt: TGCGCCAGCAGCCAGGGACGCGAGGAAAAACTGTTTTTT
CDR3aa: CASSQGREEKLFF
d_gene: .
abundance: many
j_gene: TRBJ1-4
v_gene: TRBV4-3

CDR3nt: TGCGCCAGCAGAGACGGGAGGACCGGCGAGCAGTACTTC
CDR3aa: CASRDGRTGEQYF
d_gene: TRBD2
abundance: once
j_gene: TRBJ2-7
v_gene: TRBV10-2

CDR3nt: TGTGCCATCTCCCCCAGGGCCCTCGAGGCCCAGTACTTC
CDR3aa: CAISPRALEAQYF
d_gene: .
abundance: many
j_gene: TRBJ2-5
v_gene: TRBV10-3

CDR3nt: TGTGCCATCAGGAGCCAGGGGTACCAAGAGACCCAGTACTTC
CDR3aa: CAIRSQGYQETQYF
d_gene: .
abundance: many
j_gene: TRBJ2-5
v_gene: TRBV10-3

CDR3nt: TGTGCCATCACCGGGGGCGCGTGGGGAAACACCATATATTTT
CDR3aa: CAITGGAWGNTIYF
d_gene: .
abundance: many
j_gene: TRBJ1-3
v_gene: TRBV10-3

CDR3nt: TGTGCCAGCAGCCTAACGGCGGGCAATCAGCCCCAGCATTTT
CDR3aa: CASSLTAGNQPQHF
d_gene: .
abundance: few
j_gene: TRBJ1-5
v_gene: TRBV12-3/TRBV12-4

CDR3nt: TGTGCCAGCAGCTTAGATGGTCAGGGGGTCTCCTACGAGCAGTACTTC
CDR3aa: CASSLDGQGVSYEQYF
d_gene: TRBD1
abundance: few
j_gene: TRBJ2-7
v_gene: TRBV11-2

CDR3nt: TGTGCCAGCAGCGGGTCCCAGGGTCTTATTAATGGCTACACCTTC
CDR3aa: CASSGSQGLINGYTF
d_gene: .
abundance: few
j_gene: TRBJ1-2
v_gene: TRBV7-3

CDR3nt: TGCAGCGCTCTCCGAGCGGGTAGGAGCTACGAGCAGTACTTC
CDR3aa: CSALRAGRSYEQYF
d_gene: .
abundance: .
j_gene: TRBJ2-7
v_gene: TRBV29-1

CDR3nt: TGTGCCAGCAGCCCCCGAGAGAGGACTGAAGCTTTCTTT
CDR3aa: CASSPRERTEAFF
d_gene: .
abundance: many
j_gene: TRBJ1-1
v_gene: TRBV9

CDR3nt: TGTGCCATCGCACAGGGGGCGGGAAACACCATATATTTT
CDR3aa: CAIAQGAGNTIYF
d_gene: TRBD1
abundance: many
j_gene: TRBJ1-3
v_gene: TRBV10-3

CDR3nt: TGCAGCGCCGATGCCGACGGAAGTTATGGCTACACCTTC
CDR3aa: CSADADGSYGYTF
d_gene: .
abundance: many
j_gene: TRBJ1-2
v_gene: TRBV29-1

CDR3nt: TGCGCCAGCAGCCAAGCGGGAGCACAATACGAGCAGTACTTC
CDR3aa: CASSQAGAQYEQYF
d_gene: .
abundance: many
j_gene: TRBJ2-7
v_gene: TRBV4-1

CDR3nt: TGTGCCAGCAGCCAGTGGGACGGAGCTTGGGACGAGCAGTACTTC
CDR3aa: CASSQWDGAWDEQYF
d_gene: .
abundance: many
j_gene: TRBJ2-7
v_gene: TRBV14

CDR3nt: TGTGCCTGGAACCAACAGGGGACAGGTGAAGCTTTCTTT
CDR3aa: CAWNQQGTGEAFF
d_gene: TRBD1
abundance: .
j_gene: TRBJ1-1
v_gene: TRBV2

CDR3nt: TGTGCCAGCAGTCGAGTGGACAGGCAAGAGACCCAGTACTTC
CDR3aa: CASSRVDRQETQYF
d_gene: TRBD1
abundance: .
j_gene: TRBJ2-5
v_gene: TRBV12-3/TRBV12-4

CDR3nt: TGCAGCGTTGAGTCACAGGGAGGGGATGGCTACACCTTC
CDR3aa: CSVESQGGDGYTF
d_gene: .
abundance: many
j_gene: TRBJ1-2
v_gene: TRBV29-1

CDR3nt: TGTGCCAGCAGCGTAGCTGGCAGACGAAACACCGGGGAGCTGTTTTTT
CDR3aa: CASSVAGRRNTGELFF
d_gene: .
abundance: .
j_gene: TRBJ2-2
v_gene: TRBV9

CDR3nt: TGTGCCATCGGAACGGAGGGGCGTCTTACTGAAGCTTTCTTT
CDR3aa: CAIGTEGRLTEAFF
d_gene: .
abundance: .
j_gene: TRBJ1-1
v_gene: TRBV10-3

CDR3nt: TGTGCCAGTAGACCGAGACAGGGTTCGGAGACCCAGTACTTC
CDR3aa: CASRPRQGSETQYF
d_gene: TRBD1
abundance: .
j_gene: TRBJ2-5
v_gene: TRBV19